This T cell receptor beta chain originates from a study of cytomegalovirus exposure and HLA in healthy donors. Study summary: Unique TCRs from HLA-typed donors, around 79 million of them, were held in an early data release. Overall study findings and caveats: When presence/absence was analysed, sequencing depth was taken to be roughly uniform across donors.

The PCR contained 60 Vbeta and 13 Jbeta primers. Libraries were prepared by immunoSEQ multiplex PCR; TCRdb keeps only in-frame clonotypes and omits some of them. Of tens of thousands of clones listed, 75% are singletons. V dropped 7 bases and J dropped 3 bases, with 13 bases sitting between them. The CDR3 spans 13 residues. Per the germline V gene, CDR1 is MGHDK and CDR2 is SYGVNS. Comments on this clone: What it binds is not known.

This TCR derives from a man between 40 and 49 years old in good health and CMV-seronegative. The chain employs TRBV25-1 and TRBJ2-7, with a weak D call TRBD1 (6 bases). The sequencing input was PBMCs. CDR3 protein: CASTSGTIYEQYF. CDR3 DNA sequence: TGTGCCAGCACTTCCGGGACAATCTACGAGCAGTACTTC.